This T cell receptor beta chain was retrieved from a study of blood T cell repertoires in COVID-19. Looking at the study overall: Nucleic acid was either cDNA or gDNA, and it came from T cells, B-cell-depleted T cells, or PBMCs.

CDR3 length: 14 amino acids. V shed 5 bases and J shed 5 bases, with 15 bases lying between them. Germline V gives CDR1 SGHAT, CDR2 FQNNGV. Repertoires were generated with immunoSEQ multiplex PCR, while TCRdb's copy carries only in-frame clones and drops some. The sample has about 200,000 clones; 75% to 90% are singletons. This clone was observed once. Sequences were obtained from peripheral blood. The chain is built from TRBV11-2 and TRBJ1-2; tentative D call: TRBD1 (5 bases). This TCR came from a man aged 40-55 years with acute or convalescent COVID-19. This CDR3 is CASSMVGGEYGYTF. The DNA for the CDR3 is TGTGCCAGCAGCATGGTTGGGGGGGAGTATGGCTACACCTTC.